The entry below gives a single T cell receptor beta chain sequence along with its context. As yet, its antigen is unknown. The data were taken from a study of cytomegalovirus exposure and HLA in healthy donors. PCR involved 60 Vbeta and 13 Jbeta primers. Assay used: immunoSEQ multiplex PCR; TCRdb lists only in-frame clones, some missing. The sample shows about 98,000 clones, roughly 80% of them seen only once. This CDR3 has 15 residues. Germline V lookup: CDR1 SGDLS, CDR2 YYNGEE. V was pared by 3 bases and J by 5 bases, with 10 bases of the junction left unmatched. Study results and caveats: Association with HLA alleles at 0.05 false discovery rate was found for roughly 17,000 TCR beta sequences in a later analysis.

The rearrangement uses TRBV9 and TRBJ2-7, with 8 bases fitting TRBD2. This clonotype was obtained from a man in his 60s in good health and CMV-seropositive. Sample: PBMCs. The CDR3, as DNA: TGTGCCAGCAGCGCCGAGGGGACTAGTCAGGACGAGCAGTACTTC. It translates to CASSAEGTSQDEQYF.